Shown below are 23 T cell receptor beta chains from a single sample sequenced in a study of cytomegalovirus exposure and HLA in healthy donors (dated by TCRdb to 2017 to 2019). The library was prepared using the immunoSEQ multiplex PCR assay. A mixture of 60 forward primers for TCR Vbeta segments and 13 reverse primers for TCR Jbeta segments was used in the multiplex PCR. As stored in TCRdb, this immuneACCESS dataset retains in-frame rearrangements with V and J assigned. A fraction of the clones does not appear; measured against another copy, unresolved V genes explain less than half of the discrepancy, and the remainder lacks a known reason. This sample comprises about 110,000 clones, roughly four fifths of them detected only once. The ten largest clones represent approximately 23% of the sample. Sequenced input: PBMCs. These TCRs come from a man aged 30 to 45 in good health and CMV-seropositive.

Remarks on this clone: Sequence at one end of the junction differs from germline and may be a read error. This chain's CDR3 is CSSSLVGTSNTGELFF. The CDR3 region has the DNA TGTTCCAGCAGCTTAGTAGGGACATCGAACACCGGGGAGCTGTTTTTT. This rearrangement joins TRBV7-3 to TRBJ2-2; D might be TRBD1 (6 bases). Germline-derived CDR1 and CDR2 are SGHTA and FQGTGA. The length of the CDR3 is 16 residues.

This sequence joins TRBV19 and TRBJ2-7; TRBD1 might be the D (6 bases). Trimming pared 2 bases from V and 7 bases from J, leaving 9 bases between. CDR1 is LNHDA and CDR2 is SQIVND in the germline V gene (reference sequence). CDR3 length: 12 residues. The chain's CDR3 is CASSILGGEQYV. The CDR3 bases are TGTGCCAGTAGTATATTAGGGGGTGAGCAGTACGTC.

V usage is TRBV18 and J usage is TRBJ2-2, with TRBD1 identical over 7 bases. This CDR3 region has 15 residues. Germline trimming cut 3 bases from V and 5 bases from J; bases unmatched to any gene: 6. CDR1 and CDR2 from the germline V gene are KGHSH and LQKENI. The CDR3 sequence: CASSPLTGETGELFF. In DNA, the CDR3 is TGTGCCAGCTCACCCCTCACAGGGGAGACCGGGGAGCTGTTTTTT.

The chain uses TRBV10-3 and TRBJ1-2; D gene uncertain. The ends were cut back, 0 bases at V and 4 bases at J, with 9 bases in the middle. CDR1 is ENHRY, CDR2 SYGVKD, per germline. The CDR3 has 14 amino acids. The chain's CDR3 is CAISESKTFYGYTF. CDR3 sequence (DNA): TGTGCCATCAGTGAGTCAAAGACTTTCTATGGCTACACCTTC.

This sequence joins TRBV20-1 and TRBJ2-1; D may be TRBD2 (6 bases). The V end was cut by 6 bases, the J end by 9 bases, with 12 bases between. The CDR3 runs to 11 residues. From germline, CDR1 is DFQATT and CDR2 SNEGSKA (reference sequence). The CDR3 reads CSASGLGEQFF. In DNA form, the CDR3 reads TGCAGTGCGAGCGGGTTGGGTGAGCAGTTCTTC.

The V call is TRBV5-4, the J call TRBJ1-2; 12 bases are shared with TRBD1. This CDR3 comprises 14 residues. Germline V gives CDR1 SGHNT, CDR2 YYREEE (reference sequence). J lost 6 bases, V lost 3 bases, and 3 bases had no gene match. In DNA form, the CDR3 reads TGTGCCAGCAGCTGGGGACAGGGGGCGAATGGCTACACCTTC. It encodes CASSWGQGANGYTF.

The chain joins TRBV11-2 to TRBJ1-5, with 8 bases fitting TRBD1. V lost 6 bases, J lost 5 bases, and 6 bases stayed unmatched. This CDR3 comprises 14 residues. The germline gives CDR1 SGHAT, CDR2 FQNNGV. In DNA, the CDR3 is TGTGCCAGCAGGACTGACAGGGGCCATCAGCCCCAGCATTTT. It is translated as CASRTDRGHQPQHF.

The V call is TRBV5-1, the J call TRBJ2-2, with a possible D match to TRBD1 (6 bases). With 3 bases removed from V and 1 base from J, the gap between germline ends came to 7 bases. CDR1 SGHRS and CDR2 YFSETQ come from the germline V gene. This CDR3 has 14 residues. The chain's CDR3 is CASSSTGNTGELFF. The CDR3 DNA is TGCGCCAGCAGCTCGACAGGGAACACCGGGGAGCTGTTTTTT.

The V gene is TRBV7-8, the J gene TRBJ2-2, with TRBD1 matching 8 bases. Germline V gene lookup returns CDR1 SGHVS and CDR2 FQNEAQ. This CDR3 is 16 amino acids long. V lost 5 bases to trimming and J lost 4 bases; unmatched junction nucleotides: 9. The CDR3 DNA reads TGTGCCAGCAGCCCACTGGGGACAGGACCCACCGGGGAGCTGTTTTTT. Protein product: CASSPLGTGPTGELFF.

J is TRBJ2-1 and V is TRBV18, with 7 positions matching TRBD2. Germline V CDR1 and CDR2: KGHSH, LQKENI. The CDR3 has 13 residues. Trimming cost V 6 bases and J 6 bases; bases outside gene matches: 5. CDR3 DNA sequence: TGTGCCAGCTCGCCGGGACTATCCAATGAGCAGTTCTTC. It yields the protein CASSPGLSNEQFF.

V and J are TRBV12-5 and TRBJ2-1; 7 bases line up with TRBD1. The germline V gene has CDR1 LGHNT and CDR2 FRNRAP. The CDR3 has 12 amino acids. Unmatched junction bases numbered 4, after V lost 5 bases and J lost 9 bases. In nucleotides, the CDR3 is TGTGCTAGTGGTATCCACAGGGGTGAGCAGTTCTTC. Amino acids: CASGIHRGEQFF.

For the CDR3, the DNA is TGTGCCAGCAAGGTTAACAGGCTCGCCTACGAGCAGTACTTC. This sequence encodes CASKVNRLAYEQYF. The chain joins TRBV6-5 to TRBJ2-7; D might be TRBD1 (5 bases). The germline V and J ends were trimmed by 7 bases and 2 bases, with 15 bases remaining between them. CDR3 size: 14 residues. Germline CDR1 MNHEY, CDR2 SVGAGI.

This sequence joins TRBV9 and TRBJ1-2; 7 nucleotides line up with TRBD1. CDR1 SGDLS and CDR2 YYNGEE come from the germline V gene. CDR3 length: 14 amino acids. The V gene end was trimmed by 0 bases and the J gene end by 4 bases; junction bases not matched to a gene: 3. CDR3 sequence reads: CASSVVGQPYGYTF. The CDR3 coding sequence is TGTGCCAGCAGCGTAGTGGGACAGCCCTATGGCTACACCTTC.

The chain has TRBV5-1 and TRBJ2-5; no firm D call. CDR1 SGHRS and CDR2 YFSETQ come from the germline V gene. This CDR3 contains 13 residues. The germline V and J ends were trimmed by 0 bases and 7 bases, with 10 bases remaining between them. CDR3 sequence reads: CASSLVDSGTQYF. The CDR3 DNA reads TGCGCCAGCAGCTTGGTAGATTCGGGGACCCAGTACTTC. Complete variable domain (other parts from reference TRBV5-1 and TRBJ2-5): KAGVTQTPRYLIKTRGQQVTLSCSPISGHRSVSWYQQTPGQGLQFLFEYFSETQRNKGNFPGRFSGRQFSNSRSEMNVSTLELGDSALYLCASSLVDSGTQYFGPGTRLLVL.

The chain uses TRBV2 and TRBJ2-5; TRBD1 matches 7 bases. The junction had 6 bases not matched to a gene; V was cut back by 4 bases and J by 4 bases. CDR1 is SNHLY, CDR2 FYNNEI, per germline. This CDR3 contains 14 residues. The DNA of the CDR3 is TGTGCCAGCAGTGTGGGAGCAGGGGGAGAGACCCAGTACTTC. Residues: CASSVGAGGETQYF.

CDR3 amino acids: CASSLVQGNEQFF. CDR3 coding DNA: TGTGCCAGCAGCTTAGTACAGGGCAATGAGCAGTTCTTC. The V and J genes are TRBV11-1 and TRBJ2-1; maybe TRBD1 (6 bases). CDR1 is SGHAT, CDR2 FQDESV, per germline (reference sequence). Trimming took 1 base from V and 6 from J, leaving 7 bases between them. The CDR3 is made up of 13 amino acids.

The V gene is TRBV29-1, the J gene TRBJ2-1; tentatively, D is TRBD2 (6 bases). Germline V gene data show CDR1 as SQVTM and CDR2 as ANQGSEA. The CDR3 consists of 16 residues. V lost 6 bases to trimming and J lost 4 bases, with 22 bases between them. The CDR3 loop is CSVALDARRGYNEQFF. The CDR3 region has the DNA TGCAGCGTCGCGTTGGACGCGAGGAGGGGATACAATGAGCAGTTCTTC.

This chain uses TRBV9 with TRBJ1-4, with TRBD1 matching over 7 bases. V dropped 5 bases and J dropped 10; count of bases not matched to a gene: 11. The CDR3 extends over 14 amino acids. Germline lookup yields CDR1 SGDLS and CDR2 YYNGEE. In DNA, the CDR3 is TGTGCCAGCAGTTCTCGACAGGGCAACGGAAAACTGTTTTTT. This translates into CASSSRQGNGKLFF.

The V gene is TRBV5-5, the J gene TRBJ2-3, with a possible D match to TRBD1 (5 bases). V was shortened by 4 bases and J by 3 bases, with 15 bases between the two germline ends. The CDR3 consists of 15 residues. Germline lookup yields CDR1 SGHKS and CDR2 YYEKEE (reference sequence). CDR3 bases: TGTGCCAGCAGCCCAGCCGTGGCAGGGACAGATACGCAGTATTTT. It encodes CASSPAVAGTDTQYF.

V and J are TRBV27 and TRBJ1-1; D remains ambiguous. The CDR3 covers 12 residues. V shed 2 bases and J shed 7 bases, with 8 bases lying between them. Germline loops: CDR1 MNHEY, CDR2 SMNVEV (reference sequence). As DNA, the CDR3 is TGTGCCAGCAGTTTAAACGGACTTGAAGCTTTCTTT. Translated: CASSLNGLEAFF.

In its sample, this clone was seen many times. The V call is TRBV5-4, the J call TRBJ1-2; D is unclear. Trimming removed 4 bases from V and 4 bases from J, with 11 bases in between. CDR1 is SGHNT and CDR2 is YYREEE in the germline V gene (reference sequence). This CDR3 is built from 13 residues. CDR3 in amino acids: CASSPPGGYGYTF. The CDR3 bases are TGTGCCAGCAGCCCTCCCGGTGGCTATGGCTACACCTTC.

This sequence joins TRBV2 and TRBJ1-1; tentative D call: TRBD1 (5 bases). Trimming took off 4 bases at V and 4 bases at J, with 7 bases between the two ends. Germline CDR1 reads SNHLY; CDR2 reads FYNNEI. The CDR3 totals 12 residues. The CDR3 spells CASSVQGTEAFF. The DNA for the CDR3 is TGTGCCAGCAGTGTGCAGGGCACTGAAGCTTTCTTT.

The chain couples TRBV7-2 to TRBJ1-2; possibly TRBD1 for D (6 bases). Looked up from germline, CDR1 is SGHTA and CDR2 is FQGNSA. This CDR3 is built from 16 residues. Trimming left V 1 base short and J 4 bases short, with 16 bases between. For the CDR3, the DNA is TGTGCCAGCAGCTTAGGCCCGGGCAGGGGAATCTATGGCTACACCTTC. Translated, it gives CASSLGPGRGIYGYTF.